The clone carrying this T cell receptor (beta chain) was observed a handful of times. Its antigen is not identified. The germline V gene has CDR1 MGHRA and CDR2 YSYEKL. V dropped 3 bases and J dropped 5 bases, with 19 bases sitting between them. The CDR3 has 16 amino acids. The entry originates in a study of identical twins. Regarding the study as a whole: Twins shared beta out-of-frame sequences in excess, but this excess was weaker. Models predicted less out-of-frame TCR alpha sharing in monozygotic twins than was found.

TCRdb redid the calling of the 5' RACE reads with MiXCR, one entry per CDR3 protein. The table includes about 340,000 distinct CDR3 sequences, roughly 12% detected once. The same data also went into a second study, on yellow fever vaccine responses in identical twins.

V is TRBV4-1 and J is TRBJ1-2, with a possible D match to TRBD1 (6 bases). Input material: CD8+ T cells sorted from blood. The clonotype was recovered from a woman aged 18-29 years in good health. CDR3 sequence: CASSHGGGATDYGYTF. The CDR3 DNA reads as TGCGCCAGCAGCCATGGGGGGGGGGCAACGGATTATGGCTACACCTTC.